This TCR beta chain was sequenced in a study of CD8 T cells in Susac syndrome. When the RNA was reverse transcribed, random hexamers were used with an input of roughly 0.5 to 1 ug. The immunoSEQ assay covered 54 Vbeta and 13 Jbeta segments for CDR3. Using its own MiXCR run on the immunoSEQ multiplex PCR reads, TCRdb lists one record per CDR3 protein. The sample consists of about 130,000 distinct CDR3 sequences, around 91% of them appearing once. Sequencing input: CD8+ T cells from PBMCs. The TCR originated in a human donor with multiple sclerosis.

CDR3 region: CATSRAGQDTQYF. The CDR3 DNA sequence: TGTGCCACCAGCCGAGCGGGACAGGATACGCAGTATTTT. This chain joins TRBV15 and TRBJ2-3, with D perhaps being TRBD1 or TRBD2 (7 bases each). Trimming took off 5 bases at V and 6 bases at J, with 12 bases between the two ends. Germline V lookup: CDR1 LNHNV, CDR2 YYDKDF (reference sequence). The CDR3 has 13 amino acids.